This T cell receptor (beta chain) was found in a study of TIL therapy for anti-PD-1-resistant metastatic lung cancer. In regard to this clone: Its specificity is not known.

Study conclusions and caveats: This highly selected cohort may not generalize to typical lung cancer patients.

The immunoSEQ assay was v3. Survey-level samples got 2 million or so read pairs; deep-level samples got about 5-6 million. Profiling relied on immunoSEQ multiplex PCR, and the TCRdb table lists in-frame clones only, not all of them. The table records 20,000 or so clones, 70% to 85% of them present only once. As for time point: pre-treatment sample, taken before nivolumab and TIL therapy. Germline V gene sequence: CDR1 MDHEN, CDR2 SYDVKM. Trimming removed 10 bases at V and 0 bases at J, with 15 bases between. This CDR3 spans 15 amino acids. Sequencing used blood, obtained at baseline. This chain connects TRBV28 to TRBJ2-2; unclear D gene. This receptor was identified in a person between 25 and 80 years old with non-small cell lung cancer. The CDR3 nucleotides read TGTGCCATTCCGGCAGACTCTGCGAACACCGGGGAGCTGTTTTTT. This gives the protein CAIPADSANTGELFF.